These 4 T cell receptor beta chains came from one sample sequenced in a study of prognosis after radiotherapy for stage I lung cancer. Two rounds of multiplex PCR amplified TCR beta CDR3 from genomic DNA. First-round PCR used primers specific to each TRBV and TRBJ gene. TCRdb called the multiplex PCR reads again in MiXCR, with one record for every CDR3 protein. The sample lists about 17,000 distinct CDR3 sequences; approximately 15% were seen once. The material sequenced was PBMCs, taken before or after stereotactic body radiation therapy (not recorded which). These receptors were taken from a donor aged 50 or older with non-small cell lung cancer.

This clonotype has ten or more counts. This chain connects TRBV6-5 to TRBJ2-4; the D gene is possibly TRBD1 (5 bases). Deletions cut 2 bases from V and 3 bases from J, with 8 bases between. The CDR3 runs to 14 residues. Germline V CDR1 and CDR2: MNHEY, SVGAGI. The CDR3 DNA follows: TGTGCCAGCAGTTACGGCAGGGACAAAAACATTCAGTACTTC. Amino acids: CASSYGRDKNIQYF.

This clonotype was seen repeatedly, ten times or more. The V gene is TRBV7-9, the J gene TRBJ2-3; 7 bases align to TRBD2. CDR3 length: 17 amino acids. V lost 5 bases and J lost 11; bases outside the gene matches: 22. Germline-derived CDR1 and CDR2 are SEHNR and FQNEAQ (reference sequence). DNA for the CDR3: TGTGCCAGCAGCAATCCGCCTATAGCGGGTGCCGCCCATATGCAGTATTTT. Amino acid sequence: CASSNPPIAGAAHMQYF. The entire variable domain, with the rest obtained from reference TRBV7-9 and TRBJ2-3, is as follows: DTGVSQNPRHKITKRGQNVTFRCDPISEHNRLYWYRQTLGQGPEFLTYFQNEAQLEKSRLLSDRFSAERPKGSFSTLEIQRTEQGDSAMYLCASSNPPIAGAAHMQYFGPGTRLTVL.

This clonotype was counted at least ten times. The chain combines TRBV19 with TRBJ1-1, with 7 bases matching TRBD1. The CDR3 contains 14 residues. The germline CDR1 and CDR2 sequences are LNHDA and SQIVND (reference sequence). V was clipped by 5 bases and J by 4 bases; unmatched bases: 7. The CDR3 DNA follows: TGTGCCAGTAGTTCAACAGGGGACGGCACTGAAGCTTTCTTT. This translates into CASSSTGDGTEAFF. Variable domain in full (rest from reference TRBV19 and TRBJ1-1): DGGITQSPKYLFRKEGQNVTLSCEQNLNHDAMYWYRQDPGQGLRLIYYSQIVNDFQKGDIAEGYSVSREKKESFPLTVTSAQKNPTAFYLCASSSTGDGTEAFFGQGTRLTVV.

This clonotype was seen many times. The V gene is TRBV7-6, the J gene TRBJ2-7; the D is unclear. Germline values: CDR1 SGHVS, CDR2 FNYEAQ. V gave up 2 bases and J gave up 2 bases, with 7 bases separating them. The CDR3 sequence is 13 residues long. This CDR3 reads CASSLFRTYEQYF. In DNA form, the CDR3 reads TGTGCCAGCAGCTTATTTCGAACCTACGAGCAGTACTTC.